This T cell receptor beta chain originates from a study of CD8 T cells in ankylosing spondylitis. Broader study findings: Earlier studies detected some motif variants in reactive arthritis synovial fluid and blood. Matched ankylosing spondylitis synovial fluid reportedly contained a significantly enriched population of disease-linked clones. Disease-linked clones proved CD8+ and comparatively uncommon in peripheral blood.

This CDR3 has 16 amino acids. V shed 0 bases and J shed 3 bases, with 11 bases lying between them. Germline V lookup: CDR1 SGHVS, CDR2 FNYEAQ. Quantitative 5'-RACE with molecular barcodes was used to make the TCR beta libraries. TCRdb fed the 5' RACE reads into MiXCR, producing one record per CDR3 protein. Of hundreds of thousands of distinct CDR3 sequences in the sample, 30% to 35% were seen once. This clonotype was seen a handful of times. Its antigen is currently unknown. This chain connects TRBV7-6 to TRBJ2-2; either TRBD1 or TRBD2 may supply D (5 bases each). Sample: blood, either unsorted or a sorted T cell fraction (not recorded which). This clonotype originated in a male donor with ankylosing spondylitis or in good health (not recorded which). CDR3 in DNA: TGTGCCAGCAGCTTAGCGAGGGGAGTGGACACCGGGGAGCTGTTTTTT. This sequence encodes CASSLARGVDTGELFF.